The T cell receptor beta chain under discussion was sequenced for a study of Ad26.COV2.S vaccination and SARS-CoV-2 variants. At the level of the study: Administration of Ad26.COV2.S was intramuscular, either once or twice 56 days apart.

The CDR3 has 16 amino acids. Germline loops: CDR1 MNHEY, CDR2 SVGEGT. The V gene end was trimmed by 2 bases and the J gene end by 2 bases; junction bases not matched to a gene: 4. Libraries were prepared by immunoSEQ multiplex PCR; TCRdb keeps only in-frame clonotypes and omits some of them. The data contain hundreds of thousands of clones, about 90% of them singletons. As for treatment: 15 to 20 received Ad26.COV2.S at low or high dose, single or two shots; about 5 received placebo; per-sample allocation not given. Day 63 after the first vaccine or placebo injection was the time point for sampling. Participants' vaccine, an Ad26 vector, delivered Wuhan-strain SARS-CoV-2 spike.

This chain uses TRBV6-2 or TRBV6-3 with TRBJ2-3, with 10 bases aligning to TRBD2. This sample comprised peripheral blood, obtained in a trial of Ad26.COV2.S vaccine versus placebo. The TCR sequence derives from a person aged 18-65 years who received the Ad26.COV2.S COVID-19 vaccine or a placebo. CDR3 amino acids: CASSYISGGATDTQYF. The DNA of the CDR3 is TGTGCCAGCAGTTACATCAGCGGGGGGGCCACAGATACGCAGTATTTT.